Listed below are T cell receptor beta chains from one sample, sequenced in a study of tumor and adjacent non-tumor tissue in lung cancer. One entry per CDR3 protein results from TCRdb running MiXCR on the multiplex PCR reads. The data show 60,000 to 85,000 distinct CDR3 sequences, 75% to 85% seen once. Sequencing was performed on distant non-tumor lung tissue. The receptors were sampled from a man aged 55 to 70 with non-small cell lung cancer. Both conserved end residues are part of each CDR3. The D gene is left open where the match is weak. Rows may omit the clone size; those that give it use once, few, many or a size class.

j_call d_call v_call clone_size cdr3_nt cdr3_aa
TRBJ2-1 - TRBV5-1 - TGCGCCACCAGCTTGCAAACGGGTTACTACAATGAGCAGTTCTTC CATSLQTGYYNEQFF
TRBJ2-1 - TRBV6-5 - TGTGCAAGCAGTTATCTAGTGGCCCCCTACGATGAGCAGTTCTTC CASSYLVAPYDEQFF
TRBJ2-7 - TRBV29-1 once TGCAACGTTGTAACCGTGGACAGCACCTACGAGCAGTACTTC CNVVTVDSTYEQYF
TRBJ2-4 TRBD2 TRBV7-2 - TGTGCCAGCAGCTTAGCGCCCCCGGGACTAGGAGGCCAAGACATTCAGCACTTC CASSLAPPGLGGQDIQHF
TRBJ2-3 - TRBV29-1 - TGCAGCATTGGAGTGGGAGGCATTGAAGGCACAGATACGCAGTATTTT CSIGVGGIEGTDTQYF
TRBJ2-3 - TRBV5-1 - TGCACCAGCAGCCCCGACGTGGGGGGCGGGAACACAGATACGCAGTATTTT CTSSPDVGGGNTDTQYF
TRBJ2-1 TRBD2 TRBV29-1 - TGCAGCGTCGAGGATGGGGTAGCGGGTTCCAATGAGCAGTTCTTC CSVEDGVAGSNEQFF
TRBJ2-3 TRBD2 TRBV28 many TGTGCCAGCAGTCCAATAGCGGGAGTGAGGGCAGATACGCAGTATTTT CASSPIAGVRADTQYF
TRBJ2-2 - TRBV6-1 - TGTGTCAGCAGTGAACAAGCATCGAACACCGGGGAGCTGTTTTTT CVSSEQASNTGELFF
TRBJ2-1 TRBD2 TRBV5-6 - TGTACCAGCAGGGGGGATAGCGGGAGGGATTACAATGAGCAGTTCTTC CTSRGDSGRDYNEQFF
TRBJ1-1 - TRBV28 few TGTGCCAGCAGTTTACAGGCAAGGAACACTGAAGCTTTCTTT CASSLQARNTEAFF
TRBJ2-5 TRBD1 TRBV7-2 - TGTGCCAGCAGCTTAGCCCCCAGTAGCAGGGGGCGTCCCCAAGAGACCCAATACTTC CASSLAPSSRGRPQETQYF
TRBJ1-2 - TRBV7-9 many TGTGCCAGCAGCTCCCATACTAACTATGGCTACACCTTC CASSSHTNYGYTF
TRBJ1-5 - TRBV9 few TGTGCCAGCAGCGTAGGCCCCGAAAATCAGCCCCAGCATTTT CASSVGPENQPQHF
TRBJ2-7 - TRBV29-1 - TGCAACGTTGTAGGAAAGGGGTACGAGCAGTACTTC CNVVGKGYEQYF
TRBJ1-1 - TRBV4-1 - TGCGCCAGCAGTCACGTCTCTGAAGCTTTATTT CASSHVSEALF
TRBJ2-3 TRBD2 TRBV10-3 many TGTGCCATCAGCCCTCGAAGCGGGAGTATGACAGATACGCAGTATTTT CAISPRSGSMTDTQYF
TRBJ2-1 - TRBV6-5 - TGTGCCAGCAGTTGCTCGACACTAGTGGGAACCCTGAGCTCCTACAATGAGCAGTTCTTC CASSCSTLVGTLSSYNEQFF
TRBJ2-2 - TRBV19 many TGTGCCAGTAGTATCTTAGCGTCCGGGGAGCTGTTTTTT CASSILASGELFF
TRBJ2-7 TRBD2 TRBV6-5 - TGTGCCAGCAGTTACTCGAGGCGGGAGACGGCCGGACCGTACTTC CASSYSRRETAGPYF
TRBJ1-2 - TRBV6-6 many TGTGCCAGCAGTCCGGGGGCGGGGCCCTATGGCTACACCTTC CASSPGAGPYGYTF
TRBJ2-2 TRBD1 TRBV7-9 many TGTGCCAGCAGCTACCGGGACAGGGAAGTCTCCGCCGGGGAGCTGTTTTTT CASSYRDREVSAGELFF
TRBJ2-5 - TRBV5-6 - TGTGCCAGCAGCTTGGGGGGCACACACAGGGTGCGGGCACAGCACTTC CASSLGGTHRVRAQHF
TRBJ2-5 TRBD2 TRBV7-9 - TGTGCCAACAGCCTCTCGACGGGAGGGGGTGAGACCCAGTACTTC CANSLSTGGGETQYF
TRBJ2-7 - TRBV6-1 - TGTGCCAGCAGTGATAGCAACCGGGGGAGGTTAATCGACGGGCAGTACTTC CASSDSNRGRLIDGQYF
TRBJ2-2 - TRBV11-1 - TGTGCCAGCACCTATAGCAGTGGCACCGGGGAGTTGTTTTTT CASTYSSGTGELFF
TRBJ2-2 - TRBV11-2 - TGTGCCAGCAGCTTAGCGCGAGGGGACACCGGGGAGCTGTTTTTT CASSLARGDTGELFF
TRBJ2-7 - TRBV7-8 - TGTGCCAGCAGCTTAGGCCCAGGGCAGGCCACTTACGAGCATTACTTC CASSLGPGQATYEHYF
TRBJ2-5 - TRBV20-1 - TGCAGTACTAGAGATCCACGAGGGGGTCAAGAGACCCAGTACTTC CSTRDPRGGQETQYF
TRBJ2-3 TRBD2 TRBV4-2 - TGTACCAGCAGCCCGGATGCCGGGACTAGTGGCACAGATACGCAGTATTTT CTSSPDAGTSGTDTQYF
TRBJ1-3 - TRBV12-3/TRBV12-4 - TGTGCCAGCACCCCATCAAACTCTGGAAACACCATATATTTT CASTPSNSGNTIYF
TRBJ1-1 TRBD1 TRBV5-4 few TGTGCCAGCAGCTGGCCGGCCAGACAGGGTAAGGGGAACACCGAAGCTTTCTTT CASSWPARQGKGNTEAFF
TRBJ2-2 - TRBV11-1 - TGTACCAGTAGCTATGCTAGTGACACCGGGGAGCTGTTTTTT CTSSYASDTGELFF
TRBJ1-6 - TRBV14 - TGTGCCATCAGCCAAGGGGGATCTTTAAGTACCCACTTT CAISQGGSLSTHF
TRBJ2-5 TRBD2 TRBV20-1 once TGCAGTGTGAAGGGAGTAGCGGGAGGGCCGGCAGAGACCAAGTACTTC CSVKGVAGGPAETKYF
TRBJ2-2 TRBD2 TRBV6-6 - TGTGCCAGCAGTGAGCGAGGACTAGCGGGTACCGGGGAGCTCGTTTTT CASSERGLAGTGELVF
TRBJ1-2 TRBD1 TRBV6-5 - TGTACCAGCAGTCGACAGGGCGGGAATAACTATGACTACACCTTC CTSSRQGGNNYDYTF
TRBJ2-1 - TRBV4-1 once TGCGCCATCAGCCAACCTCGATTAGTAAGGTCCTACAATGAGCAGTTCTTC CAISQPRLVRSYNEQFF
TRBJ1-5 - TRBV4-1 - TGCGCCAGCAGCCAAGATAGGGGTTATAACGATCAGCCCCAGCATTTT CASSQDRGYNDQPQHF
TRBJ1-5 - TRBV28 once TGTGCCGGGGGACCGACGGTGGAGCATCAGCCCCAGCATTTT CAGGPTVEHQPQHF
TRBJ2-1 TRBD2 TRBV10-3 - TGTGCCATCAGTGAGTCGATCACTAGCGGGACTGAGCAGTTATTC CAISESITSGTEQLF
TRBJ2-2 - TRBV11-1 - TGTGCCAGCAACTATACTAATGCCATCGGGGAGCTGTTTTTT CASNYTNAIGELFF
TRBJ2-1 TRBD2 TRBV6-1 - TGTGGCAGCAGCGCCCAATCCGGGACTAGCGGGAGGATGGATGAGCAATTCTTC CGSSAQSGTSGRMDEQFF
TRBJ2-1 - TRBV20-1 - TGCAGTGCTGGAGCTGGAGACTCCTACAATGAGCAGTTCTTC CSAGAGDSYNEQFF
TRBJ2-1 - TRBV6-5 - TGTGCCAGCAGTGTTCAAACTGGGGCAGGCGGAAGCCATGGGCAGTTCTTC CASSVQTGAGGSHGQFF
TRBJ2-1 - TRBV7-8 - TGTGCCAGCAGCACGGAGGACCGGGGCAATAAGCAGTTCTTC CASSTEDRGNKQFF
TRBJ2-2 - TRBV2 - TGTACCAGCAGTCCCTCAAAACCATTGAACACCGAGGAGCTGTTCTTT CTSSPSKPLNTEELFF
TRBJ2-6 - TRBV4-2 - TGTGCCAACAGCCAAGAAGCCATCTCTGGGGCCAACGTCCTGACTTTC CANSQEAISGANVLTF
TRBJ2-7 - TRBV6-1 many TGTGCCAGCAGTGAAGTTTTTGATGGGTACGAGCAGTACTTC CASSEVFDGYEQYF
TRBJ1-2 - TRBV4-1 - TGCGCCAGCAGGAAAGACAACTACTATGGCTACACCTTC CASRKDNYYGYTF
TRBJ1-1 TRBD1 TRBV30 - TGTGTCTGGTGCTTGACAGGGGACACTGAAGCTTTCTTT CVWCLTGDTEAFF
TRBJ2-1 - TRBV19 - TGTGCCAGTAGTATCCGGATCCGATGGTCCTACAATGAGCAGTTCTTC CASSIRIRWSYNEQFF
TRBJ1-5 - TRBV4-1 - TGCGCCAACAGCCCGTCGCGACAGAGGGCAGATACGCAGCATTTT CANSPSRQRADTQHF